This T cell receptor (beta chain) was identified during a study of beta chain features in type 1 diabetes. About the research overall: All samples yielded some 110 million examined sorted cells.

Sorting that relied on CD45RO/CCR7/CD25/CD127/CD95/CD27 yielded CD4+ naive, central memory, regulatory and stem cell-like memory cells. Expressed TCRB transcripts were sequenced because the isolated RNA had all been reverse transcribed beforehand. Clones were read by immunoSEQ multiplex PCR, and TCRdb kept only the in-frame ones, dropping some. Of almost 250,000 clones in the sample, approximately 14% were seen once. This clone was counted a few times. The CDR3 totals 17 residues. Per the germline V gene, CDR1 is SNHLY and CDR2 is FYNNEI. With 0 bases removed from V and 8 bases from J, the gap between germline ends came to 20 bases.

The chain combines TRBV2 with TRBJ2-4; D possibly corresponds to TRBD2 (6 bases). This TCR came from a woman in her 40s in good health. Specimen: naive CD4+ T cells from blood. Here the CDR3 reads CASSEAGGPPPRDIQYF. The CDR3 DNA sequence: TGTGCCAGCAGTGAAGCGGGAGGACCACCGCCAAGGGACATTCAGTACTTC.